The T cell receptor beta chain under discussion was sequenced for a study of blood T cell repertoires in COVID-19. The wider study: PBMCs, B-cell-depleted T cells, or T cells provided the cDNA or gDNA that made up the material.

All recovered Cohort 3 donors got two negative PCRs, got clearance, or saw symptom resolution. Sequencing was performed with immunoSEQ multiplex PCR; in TCRdb, only in-frame clones are kept and a portion is missing. Here the sample spans 250,000 to 400,000 clones, about 88% being singletons. V lost 10 bases to trimming and J lost 2 bases; unmatched junction nucleotides: 12. CDR3 length equals 16 residues. CDR1 is WNHNN and CDR2 is SYGVQD in the germline V gene (reference sequence). Material: PBMCs or T cells enriched from blood (not recorded which). The chain uses TRBV10-1 and TRBJ2-1; 9 bases fit TRBD2. The sequence was obtained from a man aged 60 to 69 who had recovered from COVID-19. For the CDR3, the DNA is TGCGCCACTCATCGTTTAGCGGGAGTGACCTACAATGAGCAGTTCTTC. Its protein is CATHRLAGVTYNEQFF.